The entry below describes one T cell receptor beta chain. Its antigen is undetermined. This entry belongs to a study of blood T cells in healthy people across ages. The extraction recovered at least 5.5 micrograms of total RNA per sample. General study points: The study lacked donor CMV status, which possibly confounded expanded clonotype changes. Higher diversity, along with more naive CD4+ cells, distinguished long-lived donors from aged donors.

Through a sample-barcoded 5' primer and a J-beta primer mix, a second PCR was run for roughly 6 to 11 cycles. Each sample yielded at least 2.5 million CDR3-containing paired-end reads. TCRdb processed the 5' RACE reads anew with MiXCR; each CDR3 protein has one entry. The sample gives about 2 million distinct CDR3 sequences, roughly 50% of which show up once; 2% to 2.5% is in the top ten. The sample comprised blood. The receptor's source is a middle-aged woman in good health.

CDR3 protein: CASSLNGVPYEQYF. The DNA of the CDR3 is TGTGCCAGCAGCTTAAACGGAGTTCCCTACGAGCAGTACTTC. The chain carries TRBV7-6 and TRBJ2-7, with D uncertain. Trimming left V 2 bases short and J 2 bases short, with 10 bases between. The CDR3 spans 14 residues. CDR1 and CDR2 from the germline V gene are SGHVS and FNYEAQ.